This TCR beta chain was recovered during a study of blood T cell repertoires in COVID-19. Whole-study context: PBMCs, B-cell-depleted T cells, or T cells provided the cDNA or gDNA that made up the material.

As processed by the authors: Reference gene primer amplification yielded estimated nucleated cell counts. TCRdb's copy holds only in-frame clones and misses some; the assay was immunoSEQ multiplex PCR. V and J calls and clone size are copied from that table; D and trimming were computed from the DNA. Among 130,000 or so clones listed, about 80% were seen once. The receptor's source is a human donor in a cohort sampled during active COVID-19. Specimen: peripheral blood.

The CDR3 sequence: CASSQPGLAGVEQYF. Written as DNA, the CDR3 is TGTGCCAGCAGTCAACCCGGACTAGCGGGAGTCGAGCAGTACTTC. V gene TRBV6-5 combines with J gene TRBJ2-7; 13 bases match TRBD2. The CDR3 consists of 15 residues. The junction had 7 bases not matched to a gene; V was cut back by 5 bases and J by 6 bases. Germline CDR1 reads MNHEY; CDR2 reads SVGAGI.